This entry concerns a single T cell receptor beta chain. Together with a sample-barcoded 5' primer, a J-beta primer mix was included in a second PCR lasting roughly 7 to 11 cycles. TCRdb passed the 5' RACE reads through MiXCR, listing each CDR3 protein once. The sample lists about 1,400,000 distinct CDR3 sequences, around 59% seen once, with 6.7% in the top ten. CDR1 is MDHEN, CDR2 SYDVKM, per germline. CDR3 size: 14 residues. This entry comes from a study of blood T cells in healthy people across ages. This receptor was identified in a man aged 18 to 29 in good health. This chain links TRBV28 with TRBJ2-4, with TRBD2 matching over 8 bases. The last part of the DNA fits TRBJ2-5 better; the J call may be wrong. Source material: blood. The CDR3 here is CASRTPSGSSTQYF. For the CDR3, the DNA is TGTGCCAGCAGAACCCCAAGCGGGAGTTCGACCCAGTACTTC.